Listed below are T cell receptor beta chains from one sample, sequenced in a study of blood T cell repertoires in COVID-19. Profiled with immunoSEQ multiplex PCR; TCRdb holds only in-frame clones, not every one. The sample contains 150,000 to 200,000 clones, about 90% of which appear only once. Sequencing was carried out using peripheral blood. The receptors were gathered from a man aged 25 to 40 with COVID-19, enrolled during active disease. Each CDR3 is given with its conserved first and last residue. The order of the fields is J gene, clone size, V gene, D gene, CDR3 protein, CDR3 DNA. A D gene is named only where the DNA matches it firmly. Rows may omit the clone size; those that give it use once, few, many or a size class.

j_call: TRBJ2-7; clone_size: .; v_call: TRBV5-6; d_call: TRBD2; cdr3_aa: CASSRGLTSGRAAAEQYF; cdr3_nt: TGTGCCAGCAGCAGGGGACTGACTAGCGGGAGGGCCGCGGCAGAGCAGTACTTC
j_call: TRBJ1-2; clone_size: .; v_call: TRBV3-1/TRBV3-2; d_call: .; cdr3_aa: CASSQDGHGYTF; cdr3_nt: TGTGCCAGCAGCCAAGATGGCCATGGCTACACCTTC
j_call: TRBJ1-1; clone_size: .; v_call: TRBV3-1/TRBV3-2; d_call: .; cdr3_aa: CASSPRAMNTEAFF; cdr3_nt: TGTGCCAGCAGCCCCAGGGCCATGAACACTGAAGCTTTCTTT
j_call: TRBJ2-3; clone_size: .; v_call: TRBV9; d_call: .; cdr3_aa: CASSVAGRGQGGTDTQYF; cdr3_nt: TGTGCCAGCAGCGTAGCCGGCCGAGGACAAGGGGGCACAGATACGCAGTATTTT
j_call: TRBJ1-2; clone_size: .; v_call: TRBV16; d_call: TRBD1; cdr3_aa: CASSQSTGVANYGYTF; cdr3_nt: TGTGCCAGCAGCCAATCCACAGGGGTGGCTAACTATGGCTACACCTTC
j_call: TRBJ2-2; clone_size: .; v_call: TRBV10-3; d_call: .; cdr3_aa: CAISGIDTGELFF; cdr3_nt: TGTGCCATCAGTGGCATAGACACCGGGGAGCTGTTTTTT
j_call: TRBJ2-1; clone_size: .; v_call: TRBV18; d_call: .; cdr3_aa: CASSPGREINEQFF; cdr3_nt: TGTGCCAGCTCACCTGGTAGGGAGATCAATGAGCAGTTCTTC
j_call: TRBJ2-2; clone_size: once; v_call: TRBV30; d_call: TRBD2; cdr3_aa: CAWSGLAGVATGELFF; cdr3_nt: TGTGCCTGGAGTGGACTAGCGGGAGTCGCGACCGGGGAGCTGTTTTTT
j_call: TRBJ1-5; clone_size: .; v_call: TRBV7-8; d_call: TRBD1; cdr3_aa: CASSLDRGSNQPQHF; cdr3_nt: TGTGCCAGCAGCTTAGACAGGGGGAGCAATCAGCCCCAGCATTTT
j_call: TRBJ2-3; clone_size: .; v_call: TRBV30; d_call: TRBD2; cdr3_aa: CAWRYSGSSDRTQYF; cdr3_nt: TGTGCCTGGAGGTATAGCGGGAGCTCCGATCGTACGCAGTATTTT
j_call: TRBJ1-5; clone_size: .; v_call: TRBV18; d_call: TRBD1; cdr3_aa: CASSPGQGIQPQHF; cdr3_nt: TGTGCCAGCTCACCAGGACAGGGGATACAGCCCCAGCATTTT
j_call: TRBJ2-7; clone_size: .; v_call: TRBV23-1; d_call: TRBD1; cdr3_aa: CASSQDNRQGAPYEQYF; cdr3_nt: TGCGCCAGCAGTCAAGACAATCGACAGGGTGCTCCCTACGAGCAGTACTTC
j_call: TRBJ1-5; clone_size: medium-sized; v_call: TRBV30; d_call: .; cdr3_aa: CAWNVGTLNQPQHF; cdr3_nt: TGTGCCTGGAATGTGGGCACCCTCAATCAGCCCCAGCATTTT
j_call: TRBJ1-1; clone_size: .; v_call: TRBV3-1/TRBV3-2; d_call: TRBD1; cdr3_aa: CASSSQGATEAFF; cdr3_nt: TGTGCCAGCAGTTCACAGGGGGCCACTGAAGCTTTCTTT
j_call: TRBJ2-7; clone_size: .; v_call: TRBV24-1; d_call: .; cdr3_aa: CATSDQDSYEQYF; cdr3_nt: TGTGCCACCAGTGACCAGGACAGCTACGAGCAGTACTTC
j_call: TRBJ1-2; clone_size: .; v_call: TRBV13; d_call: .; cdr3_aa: CASSSQAPYGYTF; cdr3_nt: TGTGCCAGCAGTTCACAGGCGCCGTATGGCTACACCTTC
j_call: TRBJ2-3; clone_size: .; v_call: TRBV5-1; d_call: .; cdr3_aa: CASSSSGFWDTQYF; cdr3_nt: TGCGCCAGCAGCTCCTCAGGGTTTTGGGATACGCAGTATTTT
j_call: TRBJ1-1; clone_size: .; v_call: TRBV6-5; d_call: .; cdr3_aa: CASGRLKTEAFF; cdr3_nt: TGTGCCAGCGGAAGACTCAAGACTGAAGCTTTCTTT
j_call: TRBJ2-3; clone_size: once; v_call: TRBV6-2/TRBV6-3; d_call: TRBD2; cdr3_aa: CASSTGLAGGFFTDTQYF; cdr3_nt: TGTGCCAGCAGTACGGGACTAGCGGGGGGATTTTTCACAGATACGCAGTATTTT
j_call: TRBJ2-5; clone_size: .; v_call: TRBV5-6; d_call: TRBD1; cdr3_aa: CASSGPHRGQETQYF; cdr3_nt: TGTGCCAGCAGCGGCCCGCACAGGGGCCAAGAGACCCAGTACTTC
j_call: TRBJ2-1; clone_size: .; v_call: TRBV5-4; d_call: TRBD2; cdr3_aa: CASSFFRTSGSYEQFF; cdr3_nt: TGTGCCAGCAGCTTTTTCCGGACTAGCGGGAGTTACGAGCAGTTCTTC
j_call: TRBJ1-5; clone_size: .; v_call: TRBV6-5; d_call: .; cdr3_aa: CASSYGGVFGEPQHF; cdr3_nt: TGTGCCAGCAGTTACGGGGGGGTCTTTGGGGAGCCCCAGCATTTT
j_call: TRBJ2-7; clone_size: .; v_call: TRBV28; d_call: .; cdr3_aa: CASSSPGELSYEQYF; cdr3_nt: TGTGCCAGCAGTTCCCCAGGGGAGTTGTCCTACGAGCAGTACTTC
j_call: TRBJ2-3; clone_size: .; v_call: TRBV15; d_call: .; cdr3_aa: CATSRRERGTDTQYF; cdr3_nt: TGTGCCACCAGCAGACGAGAGCGGGGCACAGATACGCAGTATTTT
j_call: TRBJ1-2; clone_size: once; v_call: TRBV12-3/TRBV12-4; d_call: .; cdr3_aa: CASSQIRRGYTF; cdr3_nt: TGTGCCAGCAGCCAAATCAGGAGGGGCTACACCTTC
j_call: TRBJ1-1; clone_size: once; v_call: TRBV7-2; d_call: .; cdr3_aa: CASSFSSGGGTEAFF; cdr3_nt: TGTGCCAGCAGCTTTTCTTCGGGAGGAGGCACTGAAGCTTTCTTT
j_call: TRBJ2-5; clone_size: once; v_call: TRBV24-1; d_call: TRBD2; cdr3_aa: CATSRLLAGGSETQYF; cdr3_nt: TGTGCCACCAGTCGGCTGCTAGCGGGAGGTTCAGAGACCCAGTACTTC